The entry below describes one T cell receptor beta chain. Trimming removed 2 bases from V and 6 bases from J, with 8 bases in between. The length of the CDR3 is 11 residues. Germline-derived CDR1 and CDR2 are DFQATT and SNEGSKA (reference sequence). The source of the sample is a study of shared clonotypes between healthy human individuals. Across the whole study: A couple of women and a few men aged 18 to 49 made up the donors.

Repertoires were generated with immunoSEQ multiplex PCR, while TCRdb's copy carries only in-frame clones and drops some. This sample has some 1.5 million clones, with around 98% found just once. Sequenced: naive CD4+ T cells sorted from blood. Subset specified: CD45RA+ positively selected. The clonotype comes from a man aged 25 to 40 in good health. The chain has TRBV20-1 and TRBJ2-7; D not certain. CDR3 sequence reads: CSARSPGEQYF. The CDR3 coding sequence is TGCAGTGCTAGATCACCGGGCGAGCAGTACTTC.